The 9 T cell receptor beta chains given below trace back to one sample, sequenced in a study of early T cells in non-severe SARS-CoV-2 infection. TCRdb analysed the 5' RACE reads with MiXCR anew, one entry per CDR3 protein. The table has approximately 65,000 distinct CDR3 sequences, 10% to 15% seen once. Sequenced: whole blood. These receptors came from an adult who was a healthcare worker with PCR-confirmed SARS-CoV-2 infection or an uninfected control (not recorded which).

This clonotype has at least ten counts. The chain recombines TRBV19 with TRBJ2-1; D tentatively reads TRBD1 or TRBD2 (5 bases each). Trimming removed 10 bases from V and 6 bases from J, with 25 bases in between. CDR1 and CDR2 (germline): LNHDA, SQIVND (reference sequence). The CDR3 loop spans 16 amino acids. The CDR3 bases are TGTGCCACCATATCTAAGGGACGTAATTTGGGCAATGAGCAGTTCTTC. This sequence encodes CATISKGRNLGNEQFF.

This rearrangement joins TRBV9 to TRBJ2-4; D not certain. Germline V lookup: CDR1 SGDLS, CDR2 YYNGEE. Trimming shortened V by 0 bases and J by 3 bases, and 10 bases separated the two germline ends. The length of the CDR3 is 15 residues. The CDR3 region is CASSVEGSSKNIQYF. DNA of the CDR3: TGTGCCAGCAGCGTAGAGGGATCTAGCAAAAACATTCAGTACTTC. The full variable domain, in which reference TRBV9 and TRBJ2-4 provide the parts outside the CDR3, is DSGVTQTPKHLITATGQRVTLRCSPRSGDLSVYWYQQSLDQGLQFLIQYYNGEERAKGNILERFSAQQFPDLHSELNLSSLELGDSALYFCASSVEGSSKNIQYFGAGTRLSVL.

The rearrangement links TRBV28 to TRBJ1-1; 12 nucleotides agree with TRBD1. Unmatched junction bases numbered 8, after V lost 3 bases and J lost 3 bases. Germline assignment: CDR1 MDHEN and CDR2 SYDVKM. The CDR3 sequence is 17 residues long. The CDR3 is CASSLWGTGGEDTEAFF. CDR3 in DNA: TGTGCCAGCAGTTTGTGGGGGACAGGGGGCGAAGACACTGAAGCTTTCTTT.

A few counts support this clonotype. The chain employs TRBV5-5 and TRBJ2-7; 8 bases are a match to TRBD2. After removal of 2 bases from V and 6 bases from J, the junction contained 7 bases not matched to a gene. The V gene's germline CDR1 is SGHKS and CDR2 YYEKEE (reference sequence). This CDR3 has 14 amino acids. The CDR3 nucleotides are TGTGCCAGCAGCTTTTACGGGGGGGCCCCCGAGCAGTACTTC. Its protein product is CASSFYGGAPEQYF.

The chain uses TRBV12-3 or TRBV12-4 and TRBJ1-6; D is undetermined. The CDR3 covers 12 residues. Trimming removed 6 bases at V and 10 bases at J, with 10 bases between. CDR3 nucleotides: TGTGCCAGCAGCCCCGGATCCTCACCCCTCCACTTT. Translation: CASSPGSSPLHF.

The chain uses TRBV15 and TRBJ1-6; D unclear. Between the trimmed V and J ends, which lost 1 base and 8 bases, there was a span of 12 bases. Germline V gene sequence: CDR1 LNHNV, CDR2 YYDKDF (reference sequence). The CDR3 length is 15 residues. The CDR3 sequence is CATSRGVAWDSPLHF. The DNA for the CDR3 is TGTGCCACCAGCAGAGGTGTGGCCTGGGATTCACCCCTCCACTTT.

This chain links TRBV4-2 with TRBJ2-7; D is ambiguous. The V gene's germline CDR1 is LGHNA and CDR2 YNFKEQ. Trimming pared 0 bases from V and 1 base from J, leaving 13 bases between. The CDR3 spans 16 residues. CDR3 bases: TGTGCCAGCAGCCAAGAACCCCCCGGCCTGTCCTACGAGCAGTACTTC. Amino acids: CASSQEPPGLSYEQYF.

The rearrangement links TRBV20-1 to TRBJ2-1, with no clear D. In germline, CDR1 is DFQATT, CDR2 SNEGSKA (reference sequence). V shed 6 bases and J shed 8 bases, with 14 bases lying between them. This CDR3 has 12 residues. The CDR3 nucleotides read TGCAGTGCCCCTGCGCGCTGGGATGAGCAGTTCTTC. Amino acid sequence: CSAPARWDEQFF.

This clonotype occurred many times. This chain links TRBV7-2 with TRBJ2-1; 8 bases are shared with TRBD1. Germline lookup yields CDR1 SGHTA and CDR2 FQGNSA. V was pared by 1 base and J by 6 bases, with 2 bases of the junction left unmatched. The CDR3 extends over 14 amino acids. The CDR3 region has the DNA TGTGCCAGCAGCTTAGGGACAGGGACCAATGAGCAGTTCTTC. The encoded protein is CASSLGTGTNEQFF.